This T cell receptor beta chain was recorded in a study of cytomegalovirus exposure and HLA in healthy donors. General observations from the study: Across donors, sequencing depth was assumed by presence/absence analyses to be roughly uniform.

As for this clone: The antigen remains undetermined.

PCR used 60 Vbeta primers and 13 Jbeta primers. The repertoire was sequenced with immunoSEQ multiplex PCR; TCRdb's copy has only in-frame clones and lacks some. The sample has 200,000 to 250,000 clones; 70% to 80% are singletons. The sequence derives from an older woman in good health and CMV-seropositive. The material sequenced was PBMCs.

The CDR3 loop reads CASSFRQNTGELFF. The CDR3 coding sequence is TGCGCCAGCAGCTTCAGACAAAACACCGGGGAGCTGTTTTTT. J is TRBJ2-2 and V is TRBV5-1, with unresolved D. This CDR3 spans 14 amino acids. Trimming stripped 2 bases from V and 2 bases from J, with 7 bases between. Germline V gives CDR1 SGHRS, CDR2 YFSETQ. The entire variable domain, with the rest obtained from reference TRBV5-1 and TRBJ2-2, is as follows: KAGVTQTPRYLIKTRGQQVTLSCSPISGHRSVSWYQQTPGQGLQFLFEYFSETQRNKGNFPGRFSGRQFSNSRSEMNVSTLELGDSALYLCASSFRQNTGELFFGEGSRLTVL.